This T cell receptor beta chain appears in the sequencing data of a study of T cells after yellow fever vaccination. TCRdb redid the calling of the 5' RACE reads with MiXCR, one entry per CDR3 protein. The top ten clones hold roughly 0.5% of a sample with 200,000 to 300,000 distinct CDR3 sequences, about an eighth of them seen once. The CDR3 is 13 residues long. V dropped 3 bases and J dropped 7 bases, with 9 bases sitting between them. This TCR derives from a young man who received the YFV17D yellow fever vaccine. The rearrangement joins TRBV12-3 or TRBV12-4 to TRBJ2-2; D ambiguous. The sequencing here drew on CD4+ T cells sorted from PBMCs, taken 45 days after the yellow fever booster vaccination. CDR3 sequence: CASSLRSGGELFF. Here the CDR3 DNA reads TGTGCCAGCAGTTTGCGGTCCGGCGGGGAGCTGTTTTTT.